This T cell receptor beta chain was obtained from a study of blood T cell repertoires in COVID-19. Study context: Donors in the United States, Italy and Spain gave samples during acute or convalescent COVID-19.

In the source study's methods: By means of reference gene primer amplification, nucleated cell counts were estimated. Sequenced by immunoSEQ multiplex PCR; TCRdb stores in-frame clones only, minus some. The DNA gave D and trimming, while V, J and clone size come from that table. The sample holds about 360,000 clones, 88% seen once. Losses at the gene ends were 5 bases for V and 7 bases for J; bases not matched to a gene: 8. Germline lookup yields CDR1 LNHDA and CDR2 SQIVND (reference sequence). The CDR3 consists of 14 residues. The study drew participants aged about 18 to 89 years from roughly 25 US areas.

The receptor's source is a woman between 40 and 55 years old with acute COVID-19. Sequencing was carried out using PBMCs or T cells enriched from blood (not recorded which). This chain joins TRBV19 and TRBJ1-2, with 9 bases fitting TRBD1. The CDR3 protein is CASSATGGLAGYTF. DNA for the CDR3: TGTGCCAGTAGTGCGACAGGGGGGCTTGCTGGCTACACCTTC.